The 28 T cell receptor beta chains in this list originate from one sample, sequenced in a study of T-cell reconstitution after alpha-beta-depleted transplantation in children. Unique molecular identifiers were incorporated when the TCRbeta library was constructed. A single record per CDR3 protein comes from TCRdb applying MiXCR to the PCR reads. Here the sample spans 95,000 to 150,000 distinct CDR3 sequences, 23% being singletons. Specimen: PBMCs, mostly from graft donor cells, collected 180 days after TCRalphabeta/CD19-depleted stem cell transplant. The origin of the receptors is a male patient between 2 and 10 years old who had a stem cell transplant for chronic granulomatous disease, so the T cells may come from the graft donor.

The V call is TRBV27, the J call TRBJ2-7, with 12 nucleotides matching TRBD2. This CDR3 has 14 residues. Unmatched junction bases numbered 4, after V lost 7 bases and J lost 3 bases. The germline V gene has CDR1 MNHEY and CDR2 SMNVEV (reference sequence). CDR3 protein: CASKTSGGFYEQYF. The CDR3 DNA sequence: TGTGCCAGCAAAACTAGCGGGGGGTTCTACGAGCAGTACTTC.

This clonotype has only a few counts. Being one base from a much bigger clone, this may be a read error. V is TRBV9 and J is TRBJ2-6; tentatively, D is TRBD1 (5 bases). Germline V gene lookup returns CDR1 SGDLS and CDR2 YYNGEE. The CDR3 extends over 14 amino acids. The CDR3 sequence: CASSAMPGANGLTF. The DNA for the CDR3 is TGTGCCAGCAGCGCCATGCCTGGGGCCAACGGCCTGACTTTC.

This clonotype has at least ten counts. This chain joins TRBV12-3 or TRBV12-4 and TRBJ2-2; D call uncertain. This CDR3 has 12 amino acids. V was clipped by 7 bases and J by 7 bases, with 10 bases between them. CDR3 protein: CASTPDGGELFF. DNA for the CDR3: TGTGCCAGCACCCCTGATGGCGGGGAGCTGTTTTTT.

V and J are TRBV7-6 and TRBJ2-7, with D perhaps matching TRBD1 (7 bases). Between the trimmed V and J ends, which lost 6 bases and 0 bases, there was a span of 15 bases. In germline, CDR1 is SGHVS, CDR2 FNYEAQ. The CDR3 spans 15 residues. In DNA, the CDR3 is TGTGCCAGCAGACCAAGACAGGGAGGCTCCTACGAGCAGTACTTC. Residues: CASRPRQGGSYEQYF. Together with reference TRBV7-6 and TRBJ2-7, the CDR3 gives the full variable domain: GAGVSQSPRYKVTKRGQDVALRCDPISGHVSLYWYRQALGQGPEFLTYFNYEAQQDKSGLPNDRFSAERPEGSISTLTIQRTEQRDSAMYRCASRPRQGGSYEQYFGPGTRLTVT.

This clonotype was detected many times. V is TRBV5-6 and J is TRBJ2-7, with unresolved D. Germline V gene sequence: CDR1 SGHDT, CDR2 YYEEEE. The V end was cut by 1 base, the J end by 6 bases, with 5 bases between. The CDR3 loop spans 11 amino acids. This CDR3 reads CASSLYLEQYF. CDR3 DNA: TGTGCCAGCAGCTTGTACCTCGAGCAGTACTTC.

This clonotype was seen repeatedly, ten times or more. The V and J genes are TRBV20-1 and TRBJ1-1, with TRBD1 matching over 8 bases. CDR3 length equals 12 residues. CDR1 is DFQATT, CDR2 SNEGSKA, per germline (reference sequence). Unmatched junction bases numbered 6, after V lost 6 bases and J lost 6 bases. For the CDR3, the DNA is TGCAGTGCCAAAAAGGACAGGGCTGAAGCTTTCTTT. Translation: CSAKKDRAEAFF.

This clonotype was seen a handful of times. No DNA is shown, since the ends of the CDR3 on it are uncertain; the CDR3 is the one TCRdb lists. This chain joins TRBV29-1 and TRBJ2-7; TRBD1, the D gene given by the table, was not confirmed from the DNA. The CDR3 adds up to 11 amino acids, both ends counted. Per germline, CDR1 SQVTM and CDR2 ANQGSEA. The CDR3 sequence: CSVGQGNGQDF.

This clonotype was observed a handful of times. J is TRBJ2-7 and V is TRBV29-1; 8 nucleotides align to TRBD1. This CDR3 contains 15 residues. Per germline, CDR1 SQVTM and CDR2 ANQGSEA. Trimming cost V 4 bases and J 5 bases; bases outside gene matches: 13. The CDR3 region is CSVVAIDRGFNEQYF. The DNA of the CDR3 is TGCAGCGTTGTGGCGATCGACAGGGGATTTAACGAGCAGTACTTC.

Ten or more counts support this clonotype. The V gene is TRBV12-3 or TRBV12-4, the J gene TRBJ2-3, with D unresolved. The CDR3 consists of 11 residues. Between the trimmed V and J ends, which lost 6 bases and 9 bases, there was a span of 10 bases. This CDR3 reads CASSYLGTQYF. The CDR3 coding sequence is TGTGCCAGCAGCTATTTGGGGACGCAGTATTTT.

The V and J genes are TRBV20-1 and TRBJ2-3, with D perhaps matching TRBD1 (6 bases). In germline, CDR1 is DFQATT, CDR2 SNEGSKA (reference sequence). V was shortened by 6 bases and J by 2 bases, with 12 bases between the two germline ends. The CDR3 loop spans 13 amino acids. The CDR3 DNA reads TGCAGTGCCCCGTGGACAGACACAGATACGCAGTATTTT. Translation gives CSAPWTDTDTQYF.

In this sample, this clonotype turned up many times. The chain couples TRBV20-1 to TRBJ2-1; D is possibly TRBD2 (5 bases). Looked up from germline, CDR1 is DFQATT and CDR2 is SNEGSKA (reference sequence). The CDR3 is 14 amino acids. Trimming removed 5 bases from V and 4 bases from J, with 15 bases in between. DNA of the CDR3: TGCAGTGCTTTCGTTGACCGGGGTTACAATGAGCAGTTCTTC. This encodes CSAFVDRGYNEQFF.

This clonotype was picked up a small number of times. This rearrangement joins TRBV6-1 to TRBJ1-4; 10 bases align to TRBD1. This CDR3 is built from 13 residues. Germline CDR1 and CDR2: MNHNS and SASEGT. V dropped 6 bases and J dropped 7; count of bases not matched to a gene: 2. CDR3 DNA sequence: TGTGCCAGCAGCCGACAGGGGGCTGAAAAACTGTTTTTT. Its protein product is CASSRQGAEKLFF.

This clonotype was seen repeatedly, ten times or more. The CDR3 bases are TGCGCCAGCAGCCCCTACCCGGACAGTCTAAGCAATCAGCCCCAGCATTTT. Amino acids: CASSPYPDSLSNQPQHF. V is TRBV5-1 and J is TRBJ1-5; a weak D match, TRBD1 (6 bases). The V gene's germline CDR1 is SGHRS and CDR2 YFSETQ. The CDR3 runs 17 residues. With 4 bases removed from V and 1 base from J, the gap between germline ends came to 18 bases. The variable domain in full, with the rest retrieved from reference TRBV5-1 and TRBJ1-5, is KAGVTQTPRYLIKTRGQQVTLSCSPISGHRSVSWYQQTPGQGLQFLFEYFSETQRNKGNFPGRFSGRQFSNSRSEMNVSTLELGDSALYLCASSPYPDSLSNQPQHFGDGTRLSIL.

There are a few counts of this clonotype. The V gene is TRBV12-3 or TRBV12-4, the J gene TRBJ2-4; D is unclear. This CDR3 is 15 amino acids long. V lost 5 bases, J lost 0 bases, and 11 bases lay in between. CDR3 amino acids: CASSTGVVAKNIQYF. In DNA, the CDR3 is TGTGCCAGCAGTACCGGAGTCGTAGCCAAAAACATTCAGTACTTC.

This clonotype appeared many times. This chain joins TRBV29-1 and TRBJ2-1; perhaps TRBD1 as D (5 bases). The CDR3 sequence is 15 residues long. CDR1 is SQVTM, CDR2 ANQGSEA, per germline. V lost 4 bases, J lost 0 bases, and 13 bases lay in between. The CDR3, as DNA: TGCAGCGTTGCGCCAGGGATGGGCTCCTACAATGAGCAGTTCTTC. This translates into CSVAPGMGSYNEQFF.

This clonotype was counted at least ten times. The rearrangement joins TRBV20-1 to TRBJ2-4, with 7 bases fitting TRBD2. V dropped 5 bases and J dropped 4; count of bases not matched to a gene: 11. The germline gives CDR1 DFQATT, CDR2 SNEGSKA (reference sequence). This CDR3 has 15 amino acids. The DNA of the CDR3 is TGCAGTGCTGGGCCCTTGGCGGGAGTGAAAAACATTCAGTACTTC. Amino acid sequence: CSAGPLAGVKNIQYF.

This clonotype was counted ten times or more. The V call is TRBV29-1, the J call TRBJ1-1; 9 nucleotides align to TRBD1. The V and J ends lost 4 bases and 1 base, in that order; junction bases with no gene match: 13. This CDR3 has 17 residues. Germline CDR1 SQVTM, CDR2 ANQGSEA. CDR3 protein: CSVVLRYWDRENTEAFF. DNA for the CDR3: TGCAGCGTTGTACTGCGCTACTGGGACAGGGAGAACACTGAAGCTTTCTTT. The variable domain in full, with the rest retrieved from reference TRBV29-1 and TRBJ1-1, is SAVISQKPSRDICQRGTSLTIQCQVDSQVTMMFWYRQQPGQSLTLIATANQGSEATYESGFVIDKFPISRPNLTFSTLTVSNMSPEDSSIYLCSVVLRYWDRENTEAFFGQGTRLTVV.

V is TRBV6-5 and J is TRBJ2-5; D might be TRBD2 (6 bases). This CDR3 has 13 residues. V was cut by 4 bases and J by 4 bases, with 10 bases left in between. Germline values: CDR1 MNHEY, CDR2 SVGAGI. CDR3 nucleotide sequence: TGTGCCAGCAGTTTCTTCGGGAGAGAGACCCAGTACTTC. Protein: CASSFFGRETQYF.

The V and J genes are TRBV5-1 and TRBJ1-1, with TRBD1 matching over 8 bases. V was clipped by 3 bases and J by 4 bases; unmatched bases: 5. The CDR3 has 14 residues. Germline V gene sequence: CDR1 SGHRS, CDR2 YFSETQ. The DNA for the CDR3 is TGCGCCAGCAGCTGGACAGGGTTGGGCACTGAAGCTTTCTTT. Protein: CASSWTGLGTEAFF.

This clonotype showed up many times. The V gene is TRBV7-2, the J gene TRBJ1-1, with TRBD1 matching 7 bases. The CDR3 runs 15 residues. V lost 7 bases to trimming and J lost 0 bases; unmatched junction nucleotides: 8. Per germline, CDR1 SGHTA and CDR2 FQGNSA. The CDR3 region is CASNLGGPLNTEAFF. DNA for the CDR3: TGTGCCAGCAACCTAGGGGGCCCCTTGAACACTGAAGCTTTCTTT.

This clonotype came up many times. The genes are TRBV4-1 and TRBJ2-2, with TRBD1 matching over 7 bases. Trimming removed 5 bases from V and 1 base from J; junction bases left unmatched: 7. The germline V gene has CDR1 MGHRA and CDR2 YSYEKL. This CDR3 is built from 16 residues. The chain's CDR3 is CASSSQGTVNTGELFF. The CDR3 DNA reads TGCGCCAGCAGCTCCCAGGGGACAGTGAACACCGGGGAGCTGTTTTTT.

This clonotype was seen at least ten times. V gene TRBV29-1 combines with J gene TRBJ2-1; 7 nucleotides align to TRBD1. V trimming: 5 bases; J trimming: 8 bases; junction bases outside the gene matches: 12. The CDR3 length is 14 residues. CDR1 and CDR2 (germline): SQVTM, ANQGSEA. CDR3 amino acids: CSVLNRGYSDEQFF. CDR3 DNA: TGCAGCGTTCTTAACAGGGGCTATAGCGATGAGCAGTTCTTC.

This clonotype was observed many times. This chain uses TRBV3-1 with TRBJ2-5; the match to TRBD2 covers 7 bases. Germline values: CDR1 LGHDT, CDR2 YNNKEL (reference sequence). J gave up 4 bases and V 4 bases, and 9 bases lay outside the gene matches. The CDR3 covers 15 residues. The CDR3 is CASSPGLEWRETQYF. The CDR3 DNA follows: TGTGCCAGCAGCCCTGGACTAGAGTGGCGAGAGACCCAGTACTTC.

This clonotype was detected ten times or more. CDR3 amino acids: CSVERTGVGTDTQYF. The CDR3 DNA sequence: TGCAGCGTTGAACGGACAGGGGTAGGCACAGATACGCAGTATTTT. V is TRBV29-1 and J is TRBJ2-3; TRBD1 matches at 9 bases. V shed 2 bases and J 1 base; nucleotides not matched to a gene: 4. From germline, CDR1 is SQVTM and CDR2 ANQGSEA. The CDR3 extends over 15 amino acids.

The V and J genes are TRBV24-1 and TRBJ1-2, with D unclear. The CDR3 consists of 19 residues. Germline values: CDR1 KGHDR, CDR2 SFDVKD. CDR3 amino acids: CGASDLQILVDDLGYGYTF. In nucleotides, the CDR3 is TGTGGGGCCAGTGATTTGCAAATCCTTGTGGACGACCTGGGATATGGCTACACCTTC.

This clonotype was recorded many times. The chain recombines TRBV20-1 with TRBJ2-1, with 10 positions matching TRBD2. Germline CDR1 and CDR2: DFQATT and SNEGSKA (reference sequence). The V and J ends lost 4 bases and 7 bases, in that order; junction bases with no gene match: 7. The CDR3 length is 14 residues. The CDR3 sequence is CSATKLAGVNEQFF. The DNA of the CDR3 is TGCAGTGCTACGAAGCTAGCGGGAGTGAATGAGCAGTTCTTC.

This clonotype occurred a few times. The genes are TRBV4-3 and TRBJ2-1; possibly TRBD1 for D (6 bases). The CDR3 totals 17 residues. V was shortened by 0 bases and J by 6 bases, with 18 bases between the two germline ends. Germline loops: CDR1 LGHNA, CDR2 YSLEER. The CDR3 region has the DNA TGCGCCAGCAGCCAAGATGGGTCAGGGGATCTATCCAATGAGCAGTTCTTC. Translating gives CASSQDGSGDLSNEQFF.

This clonotype was counted ten times or more. This CDR3 reads CASTEPQLNSPLHF. The CDR3 region has the DNA TGTGCCAGCACCGAGCCCCAGTTAAATTCACCCCTCCACTTT. The chain uses TRBV12-3 or TRBV12-4 and TRBJ1-6; D ambiguous. The CDR3 loop spans 14 amino acids. Trimming stripped 7 bases from V and 7 bases from J, with 14 bases between.